Following are 24 T cell receptor beta chains from one sample sequenced in a study of T-cell reconstitution after alpha-beta-depleted transplantation in children. Molecular barcoding with unique molecular identifiers was used for the TCRbeta library. TCRdb fed the PCR reads into MiXCR, producing one record per CDR3 protein. Found here are roughly 610,000 distinct CDR3 sequences, 10% of them singletons; the top ten hold around 4%. This material consisted of PBMCs from the stem cell graft donor, taken from the stem cell graft. The receptors come from a human donor who donated a stem cell graft to a child with acute myeloid leukemia.

This clonotype was seen more than once but under ten times. The chain recombines TRBV29-1 with TRBJ1-1; no reliable D call. CDR3 length: 12 residues. Germline values: CDR1 SQVTM, CDR2 ANQGSEA. V was cut by 5 bases and J by 1 base, with 8 bases left in between. The CDR3 is CSVSPRNTEAFF. CDR3 coding DNA: TGCAGCGTTTCCCCACGGAACACTGAAGCTTTCTTT.

This clonotype was seen at least ten times. The chain recombines TRBV30 with TRBJ2-5, with 13 bases that match TRBD2. V trimming: 7 bases; J trimming: 3 bases; junction bases outside the gene matches: 2. Per germline, CDR1 GTSNPN and CDR2 SVGIG (reference sequence). This CDR3 spans 13 amino acids. CDR3 protein: CAFGLAGEETQYF. CDR3 nucleotide sequence: TGTGCCTTCGGACTAGCGGGAGAAGAGACCCAGTACTTC.

This clonotype was seen only a few times. The gene calls are TRBV20-1 and TRBJ1-1; D uncertain. The CDR3 extends over 12 amino acids. The V gene's germline CDR1 is DFQATT and CDR2 SNEGSKA (reference sequence). Deletions cut 5 bases from V and 5 bases from J, with 12 bases between. CDR3 sequence (DNA): TGCAGTGCTGGGAGGATTGGGACTGAAGCTTTCTTT. It specifies CSAGRIGTEAFF.

This clonotype was counted between two and nine times. The genes are TRBV12-3 or TRBV12-4 and TRBJ2-5; D remains unclear. The CDR3 sequence is 16 residues long. V gave up 0 bases and J gave up 1 base, with 12 bases separating them. CDR3 sequence: CASSLAEFPFQETQYF. The CDR3 DNA reads TGTGCCAGCAGTTTAGCGGAGTTTCCGTTCCAAGAGACCCAGTACTTC.

V and J are TRBV7-9 and TRBJ2-7, with 10 bases fitting TRBD2. This CDR3 has 14 amino acids. Germline CDR1 reads SEHNR; CDR2 reads FQNEAQ (reference sequence). Trimming took 6 bases from V and 3 from J; bases not matched to a gene: 5. Written as DNA, the CDR3 is TGTGCCAGCAGTCGAGGGACTAGCGACTACGAGCAGTACTTC. Translating it yields CASSRGTSDYEQYF.

This clonotype has only a few counts. The V call is TRBV7-9, the J call TRBJ2-3, with no clear D. The germline V gene has CDR1 SEHNR and CDR2 FQNEAQ (reference sequence). Trimming took off 4 bases at V and 4 bases at J, with 6 bases between the two ends. CDR3 length: 12 residues. The CDR3 spells CASSYRSDTQYF. The CDR3 DNA follows: TGTGCCAGCAGCTATAGGTCAGATACGCAGTATTTT. The entire variable domain, with the rest obtained from reference TRBV7-9 and TRBJ2-3, is as follows: DTGVSQNPRHKITKRGQNVTFRCDPISEHNRLYWYRQTLGQGPEFLTYFQNEAQLEKSRLLSDRFSAERPKGSFSTLEIQRTEQGDSAMYLCASSYRSDTQYFGPGTRLTVL.

This clonotype was detected ten times or more. V and J are TRBV5-1 and TRBJ1-1; D uncertain. Germline V gene sequence: CDR1 SGHRS, CDR2 YFSETQ. V was pared by 1 base and J by 5 bases, with 9 bases between. The length of the CDR3 is 13 residues. DNA for the CDR3: TGCGCCAGCAGCTTGCAGGTTTGGACTGAAGCTTTCTTT. Translating gives CASSLQVWTEAFF.

Many counts were recorded for this clonotype. This chain links TRBV7-2 with TRBJ2-2; TRBD1 aligns across 9 bases. CDR1 is SGHTA and CDR2 is FQGNSA in the germline V gene. The CDR3 spans 14 residues. V was clipped by 5 bases and J by 7 bases; unmatched bases: 5. In DNA form, the CDR3 reads TGTGCCAGCAGCCTAAACAGGGGGCACGGGGAGCTGTTTTTT. Amino acid sequence: CASSLNRGHGELFF.

Ten or more counts support this clonotype. The V call is TRBV20-1, the J call TRBJ2-5; 8 bases match TRBD2. Germline-derived CDR1 and CDR2 are DFQATT and SNEGSKA (reference sequence). CDR3 length: 15 amino acids. V lost 0 bases, J lost 5 bases, and 8 bases stayed unmatched. The CDR3 sequence is CSARDPSGGRETQYF. The CDR3 coding sequence is TGCAGTGCTAGAGATCCCAGCGGGGGACGGGAGACCCAGTACTTC.

This clonotype was observed a few times. The chain is built from TRBV7-3 and TRBJ2-1; 8 bases are a match to TRBD2. The CDR3 extends over 15 amino acids. The germline gives CDR1 SGHTA, CDR2 FQGTGA. Unmatched junction bases numbered 6, after V lost 2 bases and J lost 6 bases. The CDR3 DNA follows: TGTGCCAGCAGCTTAGGACTAGCCCCGAGCAATGAGCAGTTCTTC. Residues: CASSLGLAPSNEQFF.

This clonotype appeared many times. The V call is TRBV20-1, the J call TRBJ1-5, with 8 bases that match TRBD1. Germline CDR1 is DFQATT and CDR2 is SNEGSKA (reference sequence). V lost 3 bases, J lost 0 bases, and 7 bases stayed unmatched. The CDR3 has 16 amino acids. The CDR3 DNA reads TGCAGTGCTAGGACGGACAGGGCCTTTAGCAATCAGCCCCAGCATTTT. Protein: CSARTDRAFSNQPQHF.

The rearrangement links TRBV5-6 to TRBJ2-2; no firm D call. The germline V gene encodes CDR1 SGHDT and CDR2 YYEEEE. V lost 0 bases, J lost 4 bases, and 7 bases lay in between. The CDR3 contains 14 residues. CDR3: CASSLGSATGELFF. The CDR3 DNA follows: TGTGCCAGCAGCTTGGGGTCAGCCACCGGGGAGCTGTTTTTT. The entire variable domain, with the rest obtained from reference TRBV5-6 and TRBJ2-2, is as follows: DAGVTQSPTHLIKTRGQQVTLRCSPKSGHDTVSWYQQALGQGPQFIFQYYEEEERQRGNFPDRFSGHQFPNYSSELNVNALLLGDSALYLCASSLGSATGELFFGEGSRLTVL.

This clonotype has a handful of counts. This sequence joins TRBV12-3 or TRBV12-4 and TRBJ1-5, with D perhaps matching TRBD1 (5 bases). This CDR3 spans 14 amino acids. V shed 6 bases and J shed 4 bases, with 13 bases lying between them. This CDR3 reads CASSRRQTNQPQHF. DNA of the CDR3: TGTGCCAGCAGCCGCCGACAGACTAATCAGCCCCAGCATTTT.

In this sample, this clonotype turned up a few times. J is TRBJ2-7 and V is TRBV7-3; 9 nucleotides align to TRBD1. The CDR3 runs to 14 residues. J was trimmed by 3 bases and V by 5 bases; bases with no gene match: 5. Germline V gives CDR1 SGHTA, CDR2 FQGTGA. The CDR3 bases are TGTGCCAGCAGCCCAGGGACAGGGAACTACGAGCAGTACTTC. Translation: CASSPGTGNYEQYF.

This clonotype was seen more than once but under ten times. This chain connects TRBV7-2 to TRBJ2-7; D uncertain. Germline V gene lookup returns CDR1 SGHTA and CDR2 FQGNSA. The V and J ends lost 1 base and 2 bases respectively, with 9 bases between them. The CDR3 sequence is 14 residues long. CDR3 loop: CASSLVESPYEQYF. In DNA, the CDR3 is TGTGCCAGCAGCTTAGTGGAATCCCCCTACGAGCAGTACTTC.

This clonotype was detected ten times or more. The V gene is TRBV6-5, the J gene TRBJ2-1; 7 bases are a match to TRBD2. The germline gives CDR1 MNHEY, CDR2 SVGAGI. With V trimmed by 3 bases and J by 0 bases, 2 bases remained unmatched. The CDR3 covers 15 residues. The CDR3 here is CASSYGRASYNEQFF. The CDR3 DNA reads TGTGCCAGCAGTTATGGGAGGGCCTCCTACAATGAGCAGTTCTTC.

There are a few counts of this clonotype. The chain has TRBV6-5 and TRBJ1-4; D remains ambiguous. Trimming pared 0 bases from V and 1 base from J, leaving 6 bases between. The CDR3 is 15 amino acids. Looked up from germline, CDR1 is MNHEY and CDR2 is SVGAGI. The CDR3 region has the DNA TGTGCCAGCAGTTACTCGGGCAGAACTAATGAAAAACTGTTTTTT. Its translation: CASSYSGRTNEKLFF.

This clonotype was seen a few times. The chain uses TRBV20-1 and TRBJ2-1; TRBD2 might be the D (5 bases). The CDR3 contains 15 residues. Trimming removed 5 bases at V and 0 bases at J, with 14 bases between. The V gene's germline CDR1 is DFQATT and CDR2 SNEGSKA (reference sequence). This chain's CDR3 is CSAPPRVSSYNEQFF. The CDR3 DNA follows: TGCAGTGCTCCTCCGCGGGTTAGCTCCTACAATGAGCAGTTCTTC.

This clonotype was seen many times. The genes are TRBV27 and TRBJ2-7, with 7 bases matching TRBD1. This CDR3 is 14 amino acids long. J gave up 7 bases and V 4 bases, and 10 bases lay outside the gene matches. Per germline, CDR1 MNHEY and CDR2 SMNVEV (reference sequence). The CDR3 loop is CASSYDRVRSEQYF. The CDR3 coding sequence is TGTGCCAGCAGTTACGACAGGGTCAGGAGTGAGCAGTACTTC.

This clonotype was observed a handful of times. The rearrangement uses TRBV12-3 or TRBV12-4 and TRBJ2-3; D remains ambiguous. This CDR3 has 14 amino acids. V lost 3 bases, J lost 5 bases, and 12 bases lay in between. The CDR3 DNA sequence: TGTGCCAGCAGTTTGGCACGACATCTAGATACGCAGTATTTT. Its translation is CASSLARHLDTQYF.

Many counts were recorded for this clonotype. The chain has TRBV20-1 and TRBJ2-2; the D gene is possibly TRBD2 (6 bases). Germline CDR1 and CDR2: DFQATT and SNEGSKA (reference sequence). The CDR3 totals 12 residues. The CDR3 here is CKAGSGPGELFF. As DNA, the CDR3 is TGCAAGGCTGGTAGCGGACCCGGGGAGCTGTTTTTT.

The chain joins TRBV6-5 to TRBJ2-7, with 8 bases that match TRBD2. This CDR3 region has 17 residues. V trimming: 2 bases; J trimming: 4 bases; junction bases outside the gene matches: 13. CDR1 and CDR2 (germline): MNHEY, SVGAGI. As DNA, the CDR3 is TGTGCCAGCAGTTACCCCTCCGGGAGAGCGGGAGTATACGAGCAGTACTTC. Translating it yields CASSYPSGRAGVYEQYF.

This clonotype was seen many times. The chain is built from TRBV20-1 and TRBJ1-5, with D unclear. This CDR3 is built from 13 residues. Trimming removed 1 base from V and 5 bases from J, with 9 bases in between. Germline assignment: CDR1 DFQATT and CDR2 SNEGSKA (reference sequence). CDR3: CSARAGPHQPQHF. Here the CDR3 DNA reads TGCAGTGCTAGAGCTGGGCCCCATCAGCCCCAGCATTTT.

The chain carries TRBV28 and TRBJ2-7; 7 bases fit TRBD1. The CDR3 runs to 16 residues. The J segment lost 6 bases and the V segment lost 5 bases, leaving 16 bases of the junction unmatched. Germline V lookup: CDR1 MDHEN, CDR2 SYDVKM. CDR3 sequence reads: CASSPHRQGISREQYF. CDR3 in DNA: TGTGCCAGCAGTCCGCATCGACAGGGAATCTCTCGCGAGCAGTACTTC. Supplemented by reference TRBV28 and TRBJ2-7, the full variable domain reads DVKVTQSSRYLVKRTGEKVFLECVQDMDHENMFWYRQDPGLGLRLIYFSYDVKMKEKGDIPEGYSVSREKKERFSLILESASTNQTSMYLCASSPHRQGISREQYFGPGTRLTVT.